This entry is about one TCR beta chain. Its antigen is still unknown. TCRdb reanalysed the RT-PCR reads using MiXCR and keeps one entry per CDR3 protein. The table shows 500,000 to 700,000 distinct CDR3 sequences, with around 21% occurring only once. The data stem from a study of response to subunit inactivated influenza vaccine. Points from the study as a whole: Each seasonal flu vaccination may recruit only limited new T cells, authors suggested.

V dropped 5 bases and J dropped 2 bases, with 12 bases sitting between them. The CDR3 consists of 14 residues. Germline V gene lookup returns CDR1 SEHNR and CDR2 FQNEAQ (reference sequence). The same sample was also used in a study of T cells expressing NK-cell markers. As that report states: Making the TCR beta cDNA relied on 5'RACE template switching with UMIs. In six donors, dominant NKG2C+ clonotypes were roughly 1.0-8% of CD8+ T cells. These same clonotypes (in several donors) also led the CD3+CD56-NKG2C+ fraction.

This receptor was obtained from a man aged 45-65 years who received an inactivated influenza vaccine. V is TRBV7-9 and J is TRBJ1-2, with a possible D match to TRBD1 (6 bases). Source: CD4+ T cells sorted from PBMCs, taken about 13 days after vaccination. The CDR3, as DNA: TGTGCCAGCAGCCGAGGACAGAACAACTATGGCTACACCTTC. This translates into CASSRGQNNYGYTF.